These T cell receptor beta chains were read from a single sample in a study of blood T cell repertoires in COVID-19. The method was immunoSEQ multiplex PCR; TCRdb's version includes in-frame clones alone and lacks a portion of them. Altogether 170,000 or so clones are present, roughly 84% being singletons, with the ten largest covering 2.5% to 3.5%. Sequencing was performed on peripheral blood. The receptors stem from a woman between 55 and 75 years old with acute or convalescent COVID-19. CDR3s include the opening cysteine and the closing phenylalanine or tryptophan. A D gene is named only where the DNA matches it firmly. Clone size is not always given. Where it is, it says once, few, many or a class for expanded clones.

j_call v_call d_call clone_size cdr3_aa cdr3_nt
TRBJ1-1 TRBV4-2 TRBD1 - CASSQANRGNTEAFF TGTGCCAGCAGCCAAGCGAACAGGGGGAACACTGAAGCTTTCTTT
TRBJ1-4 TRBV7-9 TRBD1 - CASSLARTGATNEKLFF TGTGCCAGCAGCTTAGCTCGGACAGGTGCAACTAATGAAAAACTGTTTTTT
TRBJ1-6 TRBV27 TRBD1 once CASSLRDRGDSPLHF TGTGCCAGCAGTTTGCGGGACAGGGGAGATTCACCCCTCCACTTT
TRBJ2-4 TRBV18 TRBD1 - CASSPPIGQGKNIQYF TGTGCCAGCTCACCACCGATCGGACAGGGTAAAAACATTCAGTACTTC
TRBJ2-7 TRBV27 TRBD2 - CASRLSGLIYEQYF TGTGCCAGCAGACTTAGCGGGTTGATCTACGAGCAGTACTTC
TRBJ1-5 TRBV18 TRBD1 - CASSLSPGQGAGQPQHF TGTGCCAGCTCACTCTCCCCGGGACAGGGGGCAGGGCAGCCCCAGCATTTT
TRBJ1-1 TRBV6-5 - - CASTLAVNTEAFF TGTGCCAGCACCCTGGCAGTGAACACTGAAGCTTTCTTT
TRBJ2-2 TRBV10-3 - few CAISEGQGYTGELFF TGTGCCATCAGTGAGGGCCAGGGATACACCGGGGAGCTGTTTTTT
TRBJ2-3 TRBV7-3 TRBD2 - CASSLTISGGTDTQYF TGTGCCAGCAGCTTAACGATTAGCGGGGGCACAGATACGCAGTATTTT
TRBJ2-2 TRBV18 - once CASSEQGAALQTGELFF TGTGCCAGCTCAGAGCAAGGGGCCGCCCTTCAGACCGGGGAGCTGTTTTTT
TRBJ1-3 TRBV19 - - CASRSRSGNTIYF TGTGCCAGTCGATCGAGATCCGGAAACACCATATATTTT
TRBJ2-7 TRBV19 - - CASSMRRDEQYF TGTGCCAGTAGTATGAGGAGGGACGAGCAGTACTTC
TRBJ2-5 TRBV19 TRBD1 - CASSTGGRGPETQYF TGTGCCAGTAGTACTGGAGGCAGGGGGCCAGAGACCCAGTACTTC
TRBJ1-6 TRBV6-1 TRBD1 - CASSGRDRGNYNSPLHF TGTGCCAGCAGTGGCCGGGACAGGGGGAATTATAATTCACCCCTCCACTTT
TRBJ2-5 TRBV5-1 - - CASGPGLKETQYF TGCGCCAGCGGACCGGGACTTAAAGAGACCCAGTACTTC
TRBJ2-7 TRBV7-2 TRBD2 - CASRPGGSPYEQYF TGTGCCAGCAGACCCGGGGGGTCCCCCTACGAGCAGTACTTC
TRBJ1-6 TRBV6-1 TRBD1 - CASRETGGSSYNSPLHF TGTGCCAGCAGAGAAACAGGGGGCAGCTCCTATAATTCACCCCTCCACTTT
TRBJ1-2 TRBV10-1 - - CASSAQTRYGYTF TGCGCCAGCAGTGCACAGACTAGATATGGCTACACCTTC
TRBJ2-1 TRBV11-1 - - CASSFLVSSYNEQFF TGTGCCAGCAGCTTCCTTGTCAGCTCCTACAATGAGCAGTTCTTC
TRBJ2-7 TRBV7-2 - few CASSSTGGGIYYEQYF TGTGCCAGCAGCTCGACAGGCGGGGGAATCTACTACGAGCAGTACTTC
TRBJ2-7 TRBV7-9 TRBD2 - CASSPSGGSSYEQYF TGTGCCAGCAGCCCTAGCGGGGGGAGCTCCTACGAGCAGTACTTC
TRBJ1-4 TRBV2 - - CASRTTVINEKLFF TGTGCCAGCAGAACGACAGTTATTAATGAAAAACTGTTTTTT
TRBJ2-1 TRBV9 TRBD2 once CASSQSGGNNEQFF TGTGCCAGCAGCCAGTCCGGGGGGAACAATGAGCAGTTCTTC
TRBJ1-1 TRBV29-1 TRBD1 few CSVAKGGQGGPEAFF TGCAGCGTTGCGAAAGGGGGACAGGGTGGTCCTGAAGCTTTCTTT
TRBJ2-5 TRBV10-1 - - CASSVQQGIQETQYF TGCGCCAGCAGTGTCCAGCAGGGAATCCAAGAGACCCAGTACTTC
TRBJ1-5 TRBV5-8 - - CASSLRLGGSNQPQHF TGTGCCAGCAGCTTGAGGTTGGGGGGGTCCAATCAGCCCCAGCATTTT
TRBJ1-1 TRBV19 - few CASSNNGAGPTNTEAFF TGTGCCAGTAGTAACAATGGGGCAGGGCCCACGAACACTGAAGCTTTCTTT
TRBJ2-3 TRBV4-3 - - CASSSDRRDTQYF TGCGCCAGCAGCTCCGACAGGCGAGATACGCAGTATTTT
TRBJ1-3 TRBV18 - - CASSPQGWQNSGNTIYF TGTGCCAGCTCACCTCAGGGCTGGCAGAACTCTGGAAACACCATATATTTT
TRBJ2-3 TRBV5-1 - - CASSLDGARVGPQYF TGCGCCAGCAGCTTGGATGGGGCCCGAGTCGGTCCGCAGTATTTT
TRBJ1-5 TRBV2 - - CASSEGAPEPQHF TGTGCCAGCAGTGAGGGAGCCCCGGAGCCCCAGCATTTT
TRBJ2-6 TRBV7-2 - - CASSSVGGGAGANVLTF TGTGCCAGCAGCTCAGTAGGCGGGGGCGCTGGGGCCAACGTCCTGACTTTC
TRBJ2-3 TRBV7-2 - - CASSQRTSTQYF TGTGCCAGCAGCCAACGGACAAGTACGCAGTATTTT
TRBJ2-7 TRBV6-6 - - CASSYSPGSYEQYF TGTGCCAGCAGTTACTCCCCGGGCTCCTACGAGCAGTACTTC
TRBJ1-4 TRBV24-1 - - CATTGWQGEKLFF TGTGCCACCACCGGATGGCAGGGTGAAAAACTGTTTTTT
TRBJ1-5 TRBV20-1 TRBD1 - CSASGRGRNQPQHF TGCAGTGCTAGTGGCAGGGGGCGGAATCAGCCCCAGCATTTT
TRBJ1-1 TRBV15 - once CATSRDLQSVENTEAFF TGTGCCACCAGCAGAGATTTACAGTCCGTTGAGAACACTGAAGCTTTCTTT
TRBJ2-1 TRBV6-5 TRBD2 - CASSYGVAGGMDEQFF TGTGCCAGCAGTTACGGGGTAGCGGGGGGCATGGATGAGCAGTTCTTC
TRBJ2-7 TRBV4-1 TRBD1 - CASSQDGQGPPYEQYF TGCGCCAGCAGCCAAGACGGACAGGGCCCACCCTACGAGCAGTACTTC
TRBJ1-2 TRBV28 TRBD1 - CASSSTGTGNYGYTF TGTGCCAGCAGTTCGACCGGGACAGGGAACTATGGCTACACCTTC
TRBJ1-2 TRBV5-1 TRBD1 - CASTIGTGNYGYTF TGCGCCAGCACCATCGGGACAGGGAACTATGGCTACACCTTC
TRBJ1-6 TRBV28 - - CASLAQPKELYNSPLHF TGTGCCAGCCTAGCGCAGCCGAAAGAACTATATAATTCACCCCTCCACTTT
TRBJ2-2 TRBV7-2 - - CASSLVGSGTGELFF TGTGCCAGCAGCTTAGTCGGGAGCGGCACCGGGGAGCTGTTTTTT
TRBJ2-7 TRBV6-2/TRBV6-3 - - CASSYSGSREQYF TGTGCCAGCAGTTACTCCGGCAGCAGGGAGCAGTACTTC
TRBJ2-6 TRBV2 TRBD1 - CASNDGRGSGANVLTF TGTGCCAGCAATGATGGCAGGGGGTCTGGGGCCAACGTCCTGACTTTC